The 10 T cell receptor beta chains presented below share a single source sample, sequenced in a study of blood T cell repertoires in COVID-19. The method was immunoSEQ multiplex PCR; TCRdb's version includes in-frame clones alone and lacks a portion of them. The data show around 86,000 clones, roughly 88% seen once. The sequenced sample was peripheral blood. The source is a human donor in a cohort sampled during active COVID-19.

The J gene is TRBJ2-3, the V gene TRBV6-5; TRBD1 matches at 11 bases. The V gene's germline CDR1 is MNHEY and CDR2 SVGAGI. V shed 6 bases and J 3 bases; nucleotides not matched to a gene: 5. This CDR3 contains 15 residues. This CDR3 reads CASRGQGGYTDTQYF. CDR3 coding DNA: TGTGCCAGCAGGGGACAGGGGGGTTATACAGATACGCAGTATTTT.

The chain links TRBV5-6 to TRBJ2-5, with D perhaps matching TRBD1 (5 bases). From germline, CDR1 is SGHDT and CDR2 YYEEEE. The CDR3 spans 14 residues. V lost 0 bases and J 1 base, leaving 7 bases between the germline ends. The CDR3 sequence is CASSLAQGQETQYF. For the CDR3, the DNA is TGTGCCAGCAGCTTGGCGCAGGGCCAAGAGACCCAGTACTTC.

The V call is TRBV18, the J call TRBJ1-2; the D is unclear. This CDR3 spans 14 amino acids. Germline lookup yields CDR1 KGHSH and CDR2 LQKENI. The V end was cut by 1 base, the J end by 0 bases, with 6 bases between. The CDR3 region has the DNA TGTGCCAGCTCACCACGACATGCTAACTATGGCTACACCTTC. This translates into CASSPRHANYGYTF.

The chain recombines TRBV9 with TRBJ1-3; D unresolved. Between the trimmed V and J ends, which lost 3 bases and 2 bases, there was a span of 12 bases. The germline gives CDR1 SGDLS, CDR2 YYNGEE. CDR3 length: 15 residues. CDR3 in DNA: TGTGCCAGCAGCGACAACGATTCACCTGGAAACACCATATATTTT. It is translated as CASSDNDSPGNTIYF.

This rearrangement joins TRBV3-1 (or the pseudogene TRBV3-2) to TRBJ1-1; D remains unclear. Per the germline V gene, CDR1 is LGHDT and CDR2 is YNNKEL (reference sequence). The CDR3 runs 11 residues. CDR3 sequence: CAKRRDTEAFF. The CDR3 DNA is TGTGCTAAGCGGCGGGACACTGAAGCTTTCTTT.

The DNA for the CDR3 is TGTGCCACCAGTGGCCAGGGGTACACAGATACGCAGTATTTT. Translation gives CATSGQGYTDTQYF. The rearrangement uses TRBV24-1 and TRBJ2-3, with a weak D call TRBD1 (6 bases). The V end lost 5 bases, the J end lost 2 bases, and 10 bases lay between the germline ends. The germline gives CDR1 KGHDR, CDR2 SFDVKD. CDR3 length equals 14 residues.

This clone turned up a few times. This sequence joins TRBV5-1 and TRBJ2-7; either TRBD1 or TRBD2 may supply D (6 bases each). The CDR3 length is 14 residues. CDR1 and CDR2 (germline): SGHRS, YFSETQ. V was trimmed by 9 bases and J by 3 bases, leaving 19 bases between them. CDR3 loop: CATRLGGGNYEQYF. For the CDR3, the DNA is TGCGCCACCCGCTTGGGGGGCGGGAACTACGAGCAGTACTTC. Variable domain in full (rest from reference TRBV5-1 and TRBJ2-7): KAGVTQTPRYLIKTRGQQVTLSCSPISGHRSVSWYQQTPGQGLQFLFEYFSETQRNKGNFPGRFSGRQFSNSRSEMNVSTLELGDSALYLCATRLGGGNYEQYFGPGTRLTVT.

The chain links TRBV6-6 to TRBJ2-7, with D tentatively TRBD2 (6 bases). V lost 0 bases and J lost 5, with 14 bases in between. The CDR3 is made up of 15 amino acids. Germline values: CDR1 MNHNY, CDR2 SVGAGI (reference sequence). In DNA, the CDR3 is TGTGCCAGCAGTTACTCAGGAGGGAAGTCCCACGAGCAGTACTTC. Translation: CASSYSGGKSHEQYF.

The chain has TRBV5-1 and TRBJ2-3; 11 bases line up with TRBD2. Germline CDR1 and CDR2: SGHRS and YFSETQ. Trimming took 4 bases from V and 4 from J; bases not matched to a gene: 8. The CDR3 contains 16 residues. CDR3 bases: TGCGCCAGCAGCCCCCCGGGACTAGCGGCGGCAGATACGCAGTATTTT. It encodes CASSPPGLAAADTQYF.

This chain uses TRBV5-4 with TRBJ1-6; D is possibly TRBD1 (6 bases). CDR3 size: 13 residues. V was pared by 3 bases and J by 6 bases, with 7 bases between. The V gene's germline CDR1 is SGHNT and CDR2 YYREEE (reference sequence). The CDR3 protein is CASSSQGNSPLHF. The CDR3, as DNA: TGTGCCAGCAGCTCACAGGGTAATTCACCCCTCCACTTT.